This record concerns one TCR beta chain sequence. This CDR3 is built from 16 residues. V trimming: 5 bases; J trimming: 4 bases; junction bases outside the gene matches: 6. The data were obtained in a study of T-cell memory formation after mild COVID-19. TCRdb redid the calling of the 5' RACE reads with MiXCR, one entry per CDR3 protein. The sample shows about 420,000 distinct CDR3 sequences, more than 20% of them seen only once. What was sequenced was PBMCs or a T cell subset sorted from them (not recorded which). The TCR comes from an adult woman who had mild COVID-19 (a few samples of this study predate the infection). Cell type and time point are not known. V and J are TRBV12-3 or TRBV12-4 and TRBJ2-3; 13 bases align to TRBD2. CDR3 sequence reads: CASSPGTSGIPDTQYF. The CDR3 nucleotides read TGTGCCAGCAGTCCGGGGACTAGCGGGATACCAGATACGCAGTATTTT.